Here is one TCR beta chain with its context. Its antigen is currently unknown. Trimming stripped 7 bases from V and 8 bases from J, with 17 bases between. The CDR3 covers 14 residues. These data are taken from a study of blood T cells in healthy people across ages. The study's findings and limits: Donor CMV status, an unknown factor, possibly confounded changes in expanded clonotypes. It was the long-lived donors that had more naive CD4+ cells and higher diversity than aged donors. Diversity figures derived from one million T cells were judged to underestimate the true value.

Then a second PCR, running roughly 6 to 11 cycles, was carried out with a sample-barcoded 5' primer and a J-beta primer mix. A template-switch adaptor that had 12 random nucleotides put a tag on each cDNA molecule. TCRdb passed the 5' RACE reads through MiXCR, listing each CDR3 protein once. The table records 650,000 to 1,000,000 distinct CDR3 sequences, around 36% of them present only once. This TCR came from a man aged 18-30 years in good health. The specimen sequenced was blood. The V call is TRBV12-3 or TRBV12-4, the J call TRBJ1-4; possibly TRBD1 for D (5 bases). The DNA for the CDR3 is TGTGCCAGCAATTTGCCAGGGAGAAACGAAAAACTGTTTTTT. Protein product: CASNLPGRNEKLFF.